This entry lists 31 T cell receptor beta chains sequenced from one sample in a study of CDR3 diversity in severe acne. TCRdb processed the PCR reads anew with MiXCR; each CDR3 protein has one entry. The repertoire holds roughly 100,000 distinct CDR3 sequences, with around 53% as singletons. The sample was blood. The receptors were gathered from a male donor with acne.

The V gene is TRBV20-1, the J gene TRBJ2-3; 9 positions match TRBD1. The junction had 13 bases not matched to a gene; V was cut back by 6 bases and J by 3 bases. This CDR3 region has 16 residues. Germline V CDR1 and CDR2: DFQATT, SNEGSKA (reference sequence). CDR3 DNA sequence: TGCAGTGCCCCGCCGGGACAGGGCTCGTTTACAGATACGCAGTATTTT. The encoded protein is CSAPPGQGSFTDTQYF.

The chain is built from TRBV29-1 and TRBJ2-3; 15 bases fit TRBD2. The V and J ends lost 6 bases and 1 base, in that order; junction bases with no gene match: 5. The CDR3 covers 16 residues. Germline CDR1 is SQVTM and CDR2 is ANQGSEA. CDR3 DNA: TGCAGCGTGGGGACTAGCGGGAGGTTTGGCACAGATACGCAGTATTTT. Translated: CSVGTSGRFGTDTQYF.

This sequence joins TRBV7-2 and TRBJ2-2; D not resolved. CDR3 length equals 11 residues. Germline CDR1 is SGHTA and CDR2 is FQGNSA. The V gene lost 10 bases and the J gene lost 6 bases, with 9 bases spanning the gap. The CDR3 DNA reads as TGTGCCACCACGCAAGCCGGGGAGCTGTTTTTT. It is translated as CATTQAGELFF.

The genes are TRBV20-1 and TRBJ2-7, with 7 positions matching TRBD1. In germline, CDR1 is DFQATT, CDR2 SNEGSKA (reference sequence). The CDR3 has 13 amino acids. With 3 bases clipped from V and 4 bases from J, the junction kept 6 bases outside the gene matches. The CDR3 loop reads CSASLTGPYEQYF. CDR3 in DNA: TGCAGTGCTAGTTTGACAGGGCCGTACGAGCAGTACTTC.

The CDR3 is CASRTTAIKNEKLFF. CDR3 bases: TGCGCCAGCAGGACGACAGCTATCAAAAATGAAAAACTGTTTTTT. The chain joins TRBV5-1 to TRBJ1-4; possible D gene TRBD1, 5 bases. There are 15 residues in the CDR3. V shed 5 bases and J shed 5 bases, with 16 bases lying between them. CDR1 and CDR2 from the germline V gene are SGHRS and YFSETQ.

V and J are TRBV7-3 and TRBJ2-2; D is undetermined. Germline V CDR1 and CDR2: SGHTA, FQGTGA. With 3 bases removed from V and 16 bases from J, the gap between germline ends came to 21 bases. The CDR3 extends over 14 amino acids. CDR3 DNA: TGTGCCAGCAGCTTGCCGGACGGATGGGGTAGACGGTTTTTT. It is translated as CASSLPDGWGRRFF. Filled out from reference TRBV7-3 and TRBJ2-2, the complete variable domain reads GAGVSQTPSNKVTEKGKYVELRCDPISGHTALYWYRQSLGQGPEFLIYFQGTGAADDSGLPNDRFFAVRPEGSVSTLKIQRTERGDSAVYLCASSLPDGWGRRFFGEGSRLTVL.

This clonotype was observed many times. The CDR3 spells CASSLGDNQETQYF. The CDR3 bases are TGTGCCAGCAGCCTCGGGGACAACCAAGAGACCCAGTACTTC. The rearrangement links TRBV2 to TRBJ2-5; D is possibly TRBD1 (6 bases). Per the germline V gene, CDR1 is SNHLY and CDR2 is FYNNEI. This CDR3 has 14 amino acids. V lost 6 bases and J lost 0, with 11 bases in between.

This CDR3 reads CSVEDGEYEQYF. Here the CDR3 DNA reads TGCAGCGTTGAAGATGGAGAGTACGAGCAGTACTTC. The rearrangement links TRBV29-1 to TRBJ2-7; D uncertain. Trimming shortened V by 0 bases and J by 4 bases, and 7 bases separated the two germline ends. The CDR3 length is 12 residues. Germline values: CDR1 SQVTM, CDR2 ANQGSEA.

This clonotype was seen at least ten times. This rearrangement joins TRBV20-1 to TRBJ2-7; tentatively, D is TRBD1 (5 bases). Looked up from germline, CDR1 is DFQATT and CDR2 is SNEGSKA (reference sequence). The germline V and J ends were trimmed by 3 bases and 3 bases, with 12 bases remaining between them. This CDR3 region has 13 residues. CDR3 in amino acids: CSASAGLGYEQYV. CDR3 nucleotides: TGCAGTGCTAGCGCAGGGCTTGGCTACGAGCAGTACGTC.

Concerning this clonotype itself: A read error may produce the germline difference seen at one junction end. V gene TRBV24-1 combines with J gene TRBJ2-2; 10 bases line up with TRBD1. Per germline, CDR1 KGHDR and CDR2 SFDVKD. The CDR3 totals 18 residues. In nucleotides, the CDR3 is TGTGCCAGCAGTTACTCTGGGGACAGGGGAGGAAGCGCCGGGGAGCTGTTTTTT. It specifies CASSYSGDRGGSAGELFF.

This chain connects TRBV10-2 to TRBJ2-7, with TRBD2 matching over 9 bases. Germline CDR1 is WSHSY and CDR2 is SAAADI. This CDR3 has 16 amino acids. Trimming at V came to 6 bases and at J to 6 bases, leaving 15 bases not matched to a gene. As DNA, the CDR3 is TGCGCCAGCAGCCACCCCGGGATAGCGGGAGATCGCGAGCAGTACTTC. Residues: CASSHPGIAGDREQYF.

In its sample, this clonotype was seen many times. This chain links TRBV7-8 with TRBJ2-7; no clear D. The CDR3 is made up of 14 amino acids. The ends were cut back, 5 bases at V and 4 bases at J, with 15 bases in the middle. Germline-derived CDR1 and CDR2 are SGHVS and FQNEAQ. Written as DNA, the CDR3 is TGTGCCAGCAGCACTTGGACGTTTACGTACGAGCAGTACTTC. This sequence encodes CASSTWTFTYEQYF.

This clonotype showed up many times. The chain combines TRBV24-1 with TRBJ1-5, with 9 bases aligning to TRBD1. Germline V gives CDR1 KGHDR, CDR2 SFDVKD. After removal of 4 bases from V and 2 bases from J, the junction contained 5 bases not matched to a gene. This CDR3 is 16 amino acids long. The DNA for the CDR3 is TGTGCCACCAGTGAATCACAGGGGGCCGGCAATCAGCCCCAGCATTTT. Its protein product is CATSESQGAGNQPQHF.

This chain uses TRBV4-1 with TRBJ2-1; D is uncertain. Trimming removed 0 bases from V and 10 bases from J, with 10 bases in between. The CDR3 consists of 13 residues. The V gene's germline CDR1 is MGHRA and CDR2 YSYEKL. DNA for the CDR3: TGCGCCAGCAGCCAAGATCAGAGCTTCGAGCAGTTCTTC. This codes for CASSQDQSFEQFF.

There are many counts of this clonotype. This chain uses TRBV7-3 with TRBJ2-3; 7 bases fit TRBD1. This CDR3 has 15 amino acids. Trimming cost V 5 bases and J 2 bases; bases outside gene matches: 7. Germline CDR1 reads SGHTA; CDR2 reads FQGTGA. The CDR3 loop reads CASSIDRATTDTQYF. The CDR3 DNA follows: TGTGCCAGCAGCATAGACAGGGCCACCACAGATACGCAGTATTTT.

The chain couples TRBV7-9 to TRBJ1-1; D not resolved. V was trimmed by 1 base and J by 4 bases, leaving 13 bases between them. This CDR3 is built from 15 residues. Germline-derived CDR1 and CDR2 are SEHNR and FQNEAQ (reference sequence). CDR3 sequence: CASSLDGLGSTEAFF. DNA for the CDR3: TGTGCCAGCAGCTTAGACGGACTCGGGAGCACTGAAGCTTTCTTT.

Comments on this clonotype: One junction end disagrees with the germline gene, perhaps due to a read error. The chain links TRBV27 to TRBJ1-2; D is perhaps TRBD1 (5 bases). This CDR3 has 13 residues. Germline V CDR1 and CDR2: MNHEY, SMNVEV (reference sequence). The CDR3 sequence: CACRHDSNYGYTF. The CDR3 DNA is TGTGCCTGCAGACATGACAGCAACTATGGCTACACCTTC.

This clonotype was counted a few times. This sequence joins TRBV20-1 and TRBJ2-7, with 12 bases identical to TRBD1. Germline CDR1 is DFQATT and CDR2 is SNEGSKA (reference sequence). The CDR3 loop spans 15 amino acids. The junction had 8 bases not matched to a gene; V was cut back by 4 bases and J by 4 bases. For the CDR3, the DNA is TGCAGTGCTATAGGGGGGACAGGGGGCTTATACGAGCAGTACTTC. Amino acids: CSAIGGTGGLYEQYF.

Here the CDR3 DNA reads TGTGCCAGCAGTGACTACGGACAGGGTCGGGAAAAACTGTTTTTT. This encodes CASSDYGQGREKLFF. The chain is built from TRBV25-1 and TRBJ1-4; 8 bases match TRBD1. V shed 3 bases and J 8 bases; nucleotides not matched to a gene: 8. Germline V lookup: CDR1 MGHDK, CDR2 SYGVNS. This CDR3 comprises 15 residues.

The chain uses TRBV6-1 and TRBJ2-7; 11 bases match TRBD2. CDR1 is MNHNS, CDR2 SASEGT, per germline. The CDR3 loop spans 15 amino acids. CDR3 residues: CASSPRLAGLYGQYV. The CDR3 DNA follows: TGTGCCAGCAGTCCGAGACTAGCGGGACTCTACGGGCAGTACGTC.

This clonotype was observed a few times. This sequence joins TRBV2 and TRBJ1-1, with 12 bases lining up with TRBD1. V lost 3 bases and J lost 3; bases outside the gene matches: 5. Per the germline V gene, CDR1 is SNHLY and CDR2 is FYNNEI. The CDR3 is made up of 16 amino acids. CDR3 sequence reads: CASSEGQGAWDTEAFF. The CDR3 coding sequence is TGTGCCAGCAGTGAGGGACAGGGGGCCTGGGACACTGAAGCTTTCTTT.

The chain has TRBV19 and TRBJ2-7; TRBD2 matches 15 bases. The length of the CDR3 is 16 residues. Trimming at V came to 4 bases and at J to 3 bases, leaving 4 bases not matched to a gene. Germline lookup yields CDR1 LNHDA and CDR2 SQIVND (reference sequence). In nucleotides, the CDR3 is TGTGCCAGTAGTAACCCGGGACTAGCGGGAGGCTACGAGCAGTACTTC. This sequence encodes CASSNPGLAGGYEQYF.

V usage is TRBV25-1 and J usage is TRBJ1-1; D is unclear. The CDR3 spans 14 residues. The V gene lost 5 bases and the J gene lost 1 base, with 11 bases spanning the gap. From germline, CDR1 is MGHDK and CDR2 SYGVNS. The CDR3 loop is CASSSEGRNTEAFF. The CDR3 region has the DNA TGTGCCAGCAGTTCTGAGGGTAGGAACACTGAAGCTTTCTTT.

This clonotype was seen a few times. The V call is TRBV4-1, the J call TRBJ2-3; 8 positions agree with TRBD1. The CDR3 is 16 amino acids. J lost 5 bases, V lost 1 base, and 8 bases had no gene match. Per the germline V gene, CDR1 is MGHRA and CDR2 is YSYEKL. The CDR3: CASSQAGTGLLDTQYF. The CDR3 nucleotides read TGCGCCAGCAGCCAAGCCGGGACAGGTCTATTAGATACGCAGTATTTT.

The chain has TRBV24-1 and TRBJ1-2, with D tentatively TRBD1 (5 bases). CDR1 is KGHDR, CDR2 SFDVKD, per germline. This CDR3 comprises 16 residues. The V end lost 5 bases, the J end lost 0 bases, and 15 bases lay between the germline ends. CDR3 region: CATSGGGSRPNYGYTF. The CDR3 DNA reads TGTGCCACCAGTGGCGGGGGATCCAGGCCTAACTATGGCTACACCTTC.

This chain links TRBV20-1 with TRBJ2-7; 10 positions match TRBD2. The V gene end was trimmed by 3 bases and the J gene end by 3 bases; junction bases not matched to a gene: 11. CDR1 and CDR2 (germline): DFQATT, SNEGSKA (reference sequence). The CDR3 has 16 amino acids. The CDR3 bases are TGCAGTGCTAGGGCTATTACTAGCGGGACACTCTACGAGCAGTACTTC. It codes for CSARAITSGTLYEQYF.

The chain carries TRBV28 and TRBJ2-7; 9 nucleotides match TRBD1. The germline gives CDR1 MDHEN, CDR2 SYDVKM. The CDR3 is 15 residues long. With 3 bases clipped from V and 6 bases from J, the junction kept 9 bases outside the gene matches. The DNA of the CDR3 is TGTGCCAGCAGTTTGGCGGGACAGGGTGGGTTCGAGCAGTACTTC. Residues: CASSLAGQGGFEQYF.

This clonotype was observed a handful of times. This chain joins TRBV3-1 and TRBJ1-5; no clear D gene. Germline-derived CDR1 and CDR2 are LGHDT and YNNKEL (reference sequence). The CDR3 totals 16 residues. V lost 4 bases and J lost 2, with 15 bases in between. The CDR3 DNA is TGTGCCAGCAGCCTTGGACGGCGAGCGGGCAATCAGCCCCAGCATTTT. Its translation: CASSLGRRAGNQPQHF.

The chain carries TRBV14 and TRBJ2-5; a possible D gene is TRBD2 (6 bases). V was cut by 1 base and J by 6 bases, with 15 bases left in between. The CDR3 has 15 residues. CDR1 and CDR2 (germline): SGHDN, FVKESK. The CDR3 sequence: CASSQGGRTMKTQYF. The CDR3 DNA reads TGTGCCAGCAGCCAAGGGGGTAGGACTATGAAGACCCAGTACTTC.

The chain employs TRBV19 and TRBJ1-5, with D possibly matching TRBD1 (5 bases). The CDR3 consists of 14 residues. The V and J ends lost 10 bases and 7 bases respectively, with 20 bases between them. Germline CDR1 LNHDA, CDR2 SQIVND (reference sequence). CDR3 nucleotides: TGTGCCACTGGGGGTGCAGCCCGGTCCCAGCCCCAGCATTTT. Its translation: CATGGAARSQPQHF.

This clonotype has ten or more counts. V gene TRBV29-1 combines with J gene TRBJ2-1; 7 bases align to TRBD2. The CDR3 extends over 15 amino acids. CDR1 and CDR2 (germline): SQVTM, ANQGSEA. The CDR3 region is CRIPNAHIPAGVPFF. In DNA form, the CDR3 reads TGCAGAATCCCAAATGCCCACATTCCGGCGGGAGTGCCGTTCTTC.